This T cell receptor (beta chain) was recorded in a study of T cell responses to AZD1222 COVID-19 vaccine. Study at large: The analysis combined second doses at about 4 or about 12 weeks.

Clones were read by immunoSEQ multiplex PCR, and TCRdb kept only the in-frame ones, dropping some. The repertoire holds roughly 150,000 clones, with 80% to 95% as singletons. The germline CDR1 and CDR2 sequences are SGHTA and FQGNSA. The CDR3 totals 15 residues. Unmatched junction bases numbered 6, after V lost 1 base and J lost 4 bases. The sample consisted of peripheral blood, taken on day 0 of AZD1222 vaccination. V gene TRBV7-2 combines with J gene TRBJ1-2; 7 bases align to TRBD1. The sequence was obtained from an adult in good health. CDR3 amino acids: CASSLVATGRYGYTF. The CDR3 coding sequence is TGTGCCAGCAGCTTAGTGGCGACAGGGCGCTATGGCTACACCTTC.